The rows below give T cell receptor beta chains drawn from one sample of a study of radiation and T cells in renal cell carcinoma. The data were produced by immunoSEQ multiplex PCR, yet TCRdb's version contains in-frame clones alone and is incomplete. The sample has some 4,000 clones; about three fifths are singletons. This sample comprised tumor tissue, obtained from a patient whose treatment included radiotherapy and nephrectomy. The source is a woman aged 60-75 years with renal cell carcinoma. Each CDR3 is given with its conserved first and last residue. The D gene is left open where the match is weak. Size tells how often a clone was seen (once, few, many) or the class of an expanded clone, and some rows leave it out.

V: TRBV11-2
D: TRBD1
J: TRBJ1-2
size: hyperexpanded
CDR3: CASSISGGNYGYTF
DNA: TGTGCCAGCAGCATCTCAGGGGGAAACTATGGCTACACCTTC

V: TRBV6-6
D: -
J: TRBJ1-3
size: -
CDR3: CASSYEQGYGNTIYF
DNA: TGTGCCAGCAGTTATGAACAGGGCTACGGAAACACCATATATTTT

V: TRBV15
D: -
J: TRBJ1-4
size: -
CDR3: CATSRDKGTNEKLFF
DNA: TGTGCCACCAGCAGAGATAAGGGAACTAATGAAAAACTGTTTTTT

V: TRBV7-9
D: TRBD1
J: TRBJ2-7
size: once
CDR3: CASSWGQVVEQYF
DNA: TGTGCCAGCAGCTGGGGACAGGTGGTCGAGCAGTACTTC

V: TRBV19
D: -
J: TRBJ1-1
size: -
CDR3: CASSTPMRRAKTEAFF
DNA: TGTGCCAGTAGTACGCCCATGAGGAGGGCGAAGACTGAAGCTTTCTTT

V: TRBV30
D: -
J: TRBJ1-2
size: few
CDR3: CAWSAREGWDGYTF
DNA: TGTGCCTGGAGTGCCAGGGAGGGCTGGGATGGCTACACCTTC

V: TRBV6-5
D: -
J: TRBJ2-2
size: few
CDR3: CASSPGTNTGELFF
DNA: TGTGCCAGCAGTCCAGGGACTAACACCGGGGAGCTGTTTTTT

V: TRBV9
D: TRBD2
J: TRBJ2-7
size: few
CDR3: CASSPLGLAGFYEQYF
DNA: TGTGCCAGCAGCCCACTAGGACTAGCGGGCTTCTACGAGCAGTACTTC

V: TRBV28
D: TRBD2
J: TRBJ2-5
size: once
CDR3: CASSTLAKTQYF
DNA: TGTGCCAGCAGCACACTAGCGAAGACCCAGTACTTC

V: TRBV5-5
D: -
J: TRBJ1-2
size: few
CDR3: CASSSGLNYGYTF
DNA: TGTGCCAGCAGCTCGGGACTTAACTATGGCTACACCTTC

V: TRBV4-1
D: -
J: TRBJ2-5
size: -
CDR3: CASSQEGWALGETQYF
DNA: TGCGCCAGCAGCCAAGAAGGTTGGGCGTTGGGGGAGACCCAGTACTTC

V: TRBV2
D: -
J: TRBJ2-3
size: -
CDR3: CASSPEGTDTQYF
DNA: TGTGCCAGCAGTCCGGAGGGCACAGATACGCAGTATTTT

V: TRBV30
D: -
J: TRBJ2-7
size: few
CDR3: CAWSGQDYEQYF
DNA: TGTGCCTGGAGTGGACAAGACTACGAGCAGTACTTC

V: TRBV11-3
D: TRBD2
J: TRBJ2-1
size: -
CDR3: CASSLLAGASEQFF
DNA: TGTGCCAGCAGCTTACTAGCGGGAGCGAGTGAGCAGTTCTTC

V: TRBV5-5
D: -
J: TRBJ2-5
size: few
CDR3: CASTLGGPGLIETQYF
DNA: TGTGCCAGCACGTTGGGGGGGCCTGGTTTGATAGAGACCCAGTACTTC

V: TRBV27
D: -
J: TRBJ2-7
size: -
CDR3: CASSSRRRGLSYEQYF
DNA: TGTGCCAGCAGTTCCCGGAGGAGGGGGCTGAGTTACGAGCAGTACTTC

V: TRBV25-1
D: -
J: TRBJ1-1
size: -
CDR3: CASRPGHRNTEAFF
DNA: TGTGCCAGCAGACCAGGACATAGAAACACTGAAGCTTTCTTT

V: TRBV5-1
D: -
J: TRBJ1-3
size: -
CDR3: CASSPGIRSGNTIYF
DNA: TGCGCCAGCAGCCCCGGGATCCGCTCTGGAAACACCATATATTTT

V: TRBV5-5
D: TRBD1
J: TRBJ1-3
size: medium-sized
CDR3: CASTSGQGNTIYF
DNA: TGTGCCAGCACCTCGGGACAGGGGAACACCATATATTTT

V: TRBV2
D: -
J: TRBJ1-2
size: few
CDR3: CASRLQGYDTF
DNA: TGTGCCAGCAGGCTACAGGGTTACGACACCTTC

V: TRBV5-6
D: -
J: TRBJ2-7
size: -
CDR3: CASSTLWSSYEQYF
DNA: TGTGCCAGCAGCACCCTCTGGAGCTCCTACGAGCAGTACTTC

V: TRBV18
D: -
J: TRBJ2-1
size: medium-sized
CDR3: CASSPPTHNEQFF
DNA: TGTGCCAGCTCACCGCCCACCCACAATGAGCAGTTCTTC

V: TRBV7-8
D: TRBD1
J: TRBJ1-1
size: few
CDR3: CASSPRTGMTEAFF
DNA: TGTGCCAGCAGCCCGAGGACAGGGATGACTGAAGCTTTCTTT

V: TRBV5-4
D: TRBD1
J: TRBJ2-7
size: -
CDR3: CASSLANFGTATYEQYF
DNA: TGTGCCAGCAGCTTGGCCAATTTCGGGACAGCAACCTACGAGCAGTACTTC

V: TRBV5-5
D: -
J: TRBJ2-7
size: -
CDR3: CASSSGSTFSYEQYF
DNA: TGTGCCAGCAGCTCAGGGTCGACCTTCAGCTACGAGCAGTACTTC

V: TRBV6-7
D: -
J: TRBJ1-5
size: -
CDR3: CASSYSTGSRAYSNQPQHF
DNA: TGTGCCAGCAGTTACTCGACGGGGAGCAGAGCTTATAGCAATCAGCCCCAGCATTTT

V: TRBV19
D: TRBD2
J: TRBJ2-3
size: once
CDR3: CASTTLSGGKVDTQYF
DNA: TGTGCCAGTACCACCTTGAGCGGGGGGAAGGTAGATACGCAGTATTTT

V: TRBV28
D: -
J: TRBJ1-5
size: -
CDR3: CASSLSRGPQHF
DNA: TGTGCCAGCAGTTTATCCCGCGGACCCCAGCATTTT

V: TRBV6-1
D: TRBD1
J: TRBJ1-2
size: few
CDR3: CASSEAGTVGGYGYTF
DNA: TGTGCCAGCAGTGAAGCTGGGACAGTGGGGGGCTATGGCTACACCTTC

V: TRBV7-6
D: -
J: TRBJ2-2
size: -
CDR3: CASSLSPGTLNTGELFF
DNA: TGTGCCAGCAGCTTATCCCCCGGGACTCTGAACACCGGGGAGCTGTTTTTT

V: TRBV5-6
D: -
J: TRBJ2-7
size: once
CDR3: CASSLGQNSYEQYF
DNA: TGTGCCAGCAGCTTGGGTCAAAACTCCTACGAGCAGTACTTC

V: TRBV11-2
D: -
J: TRBJ2-3
size: -
CDR3: CASSPPGNTQYF
DNA: TGTGCCAGCAGCCCCCCCGGCAATACGCAGTATTTT

V: TRBV30
D: TRBD1
J: TRBJ2-2
size: once
CDR3: CAWRNPGQVNTGELFF
DNA: TGTGCCTGGCGTAACCCAGGACAGGTGAACACCGGGGAGCTGTTTTTT

V: TRBV28
D: -
J: TRBJ1-4
size: -
CDR3: CASSLRNGLWGEKLFF
DNA: TGTGCCAGCAGTTTGAGGAACGGGCTATGGGGTGAAAAACTGTTTTTT

V: TRBV28
D: -
J: TRBJ1-1
size: -
CDR3: CASNPGSLVRTEAFF
DNA: TGTGCCAGCAATCCCGGGTCTCTCGTGAGGACTGAAGCTTTCTTT

V: TRBV4-1
D: TRBD1
J: TRBJ1-3
size: -
CDR3: CASSLSGTGVSSIYF
DNA: TGCGCCAGCAGCCTGTCCGGGACAGGAGTAAGCTCCATATATTTT

V: TRBV6-1
D: -
J: TRBJ2-3
size: -
CDR3: CASSESLALQDTQYF
DNA: TGTGCCAGCAGTGAAAGCCTAGCCCTCCAAGATACGCAGTATTTT